This T cell receptor (beta chain) appears in the sequencing data of a study of Ad26.COV2.S vaccination and SARS-CoV-2 variants. The assay was immunoSEQ multiplex PCR, and TCRdb's table has in-frame clones only and misses some. This sample has 350,000 to 450,000 clones, with 80% to 95% found just once. Germline-derived CDR1 and CDR2 are LGHDT and YNNKEL (reference sequence). The V and J ends lost 1 base and 3 bases respectively, with 12 bases between them. There are 16 residues in the CDR3. Treatment specified: about 20 received Ad26.COV2.S at low or high dose, single or two shots; about 5 received placebo; per-sample allocation not given. The investigators took samples on day 63 after the first vaccine or placebo injection.

Sequencing used peripheral blood, obtained in a trial of Ad26.COV2.S vaccine versus placebo. The chain uses TRBV3-1 (or the pseudogene TRBV3-2) and TRBJ1-4; TRBD1 is a possible D gene (5 bases). The receptor was isolated from a person aged 18 to 65 who received the Ad26.COV2.S COVID-19 vaccine or a placebo. Here the CDR3 DNA reads TGTGCCAGCAGCCAAGGACGCGGGGGTTCTAATGAAAAACTGTTTTTT. It specifies CASSQGRGGSNEKLFF.